This T cell receptor beta chain was found in a study of T-cell reconstitution after alpha-beta-depleted transplantation in children. The CDR3 covers 13 residues. J lost 6 bases, V lost 5 bases, and 1 base had no gene match. The germline V gene encodes CDR1 SNHLY and CDR2 FYNNEI. The TCRbeta library incorporated unique molecular identifiers. In TCRdb, the PCR reads were re-called with MiXCR into one record per CDR3 protein. Of 500,000 to 600,000 distinct CDR3 sequences in the sample, roughly 27% are singletons; the top ten hold under 45%. The chain couples TRBV2 to TRBJ2-1, with 10 bases aligning to TRBD1. This TCR came from a boy in the first two years of life with Wiskott-Aldrich syndrome, due to receive a stem cell transplant. The specimen was PBMCs, collected before TCRalphabeta/CD19-depleted stem cell transplant. DNA for the CDR3: TGTGCCAGCAGTTGGGACAGGGGCAATGAGCAGTTCTTC. It codes for CASSWDRGNEQFF.